The 2 T cell receptor beta chains below come from one sample, sequenced in a study of T cell responses to AZD1222 COVID-19 vaccine. Clones were read by immunoSEQ multiplex PCR, and TCRdb kept only the in-frame ones, dropping some. The table has approximately 79,000 clones, approximately 83% seen once. The sequences come from peripheral blood, collected on day 0 of AZD1222 vaccination. The receptors shown here come from an adult in good health.

The V call is TRBV19, the J call TRBJ1-5, with TRBD1 identical over 8 bases. CDR3 size: 16 residues. From germline, CDR1 is LNHDA and CDR2 SQIVND (reference sequence). V lost 3 bases and J lost 6; bases outside the gene matches: 10. DNA of the CDR3: TGTGCCAGTAGTATTAGTAACAGGGGGAATGTTCAGCCCCAGCATTTT. It encodes CASSISNRGNVQPQHF. Full variable domain (outside the CDR3, taken from reference TRBV19 and TRBJ1-5): DGGITQSPKYLFRKEGQNVTLSCEQNLNHDAMYWYRQDPGQGLRLIYYSQIVNDFQKGDIAEGYSVSREKKESFPLTVTSAQKNPTAFYLCASSISNRGNVQPQHFGDGTRLSIL.

The rearrangement uses TRBV3-1 (or the pseudogene TRBV3-2) and TRBJ1-2; D is perhaps TRBD1 (5 bases). The ends were cut back, 5 bases at V and 2 bases at J, with 15 bases in the middle. Germline CDR1 LGHDT, CDR2 YNNKEL (reference sequence). The CDR3 has 15 amino acids. The CDR3 sequence: CASSASGTGNYGYTF. The CDR3 DNA reads TGTGCCAGCAGCGCCTCCGGGACGGGCAACTATGGCTACACCTTC.